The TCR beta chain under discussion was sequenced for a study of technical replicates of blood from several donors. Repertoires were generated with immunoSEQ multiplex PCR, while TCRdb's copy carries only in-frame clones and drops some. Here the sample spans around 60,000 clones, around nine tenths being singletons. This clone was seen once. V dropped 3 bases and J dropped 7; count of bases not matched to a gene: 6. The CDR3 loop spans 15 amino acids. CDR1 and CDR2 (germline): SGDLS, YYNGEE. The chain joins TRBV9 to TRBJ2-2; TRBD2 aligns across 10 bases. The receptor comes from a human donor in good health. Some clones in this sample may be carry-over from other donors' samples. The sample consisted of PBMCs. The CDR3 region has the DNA TGTGCCAGCAGCGCGCCGGGACTAGCGCTCGGGGAGCTGTTTTTT. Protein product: CASSAPGLALGELFF. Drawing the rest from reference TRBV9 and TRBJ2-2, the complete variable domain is DSGVTQTPKHLITATGQRVTLRCSPRSGDLSVYWYQQSLDQGLQFLIQYYNGEERAKGNILERFSAQQFPDLHSELNLSSLELGDSALYFCASSAPGLALGELFFGEGSRLTVL.